The following is a T cell receptor (beta chain) sequence with its context. Antigen unknown. Per the germline V gene, CDR1 is SNHLY and CDR2 is FYNNEI. This CDR3 comprises 15 residues. Trimming took 6 bases from V and 7 from J; bases not matched to a gene: 15. The data derive from a study of T cell responses to AZD1222 COVID-19 vaccine. Method: immunoSEQ multiplex PCR; TCRdb's copy keeps in-frame clones and lacks some. The sample lists approximately 150,000 clones; 85% to 95% were seen once. Regarding the study as a whole: White British people made up most donors, females outnumbered males, and clonal diversity was possibly underestimated.

This receptor was obtained from an adult who received the AZD1222 COVID-19 vaccine. The chain uses TRBV2 and TRBJ2-7; 7 bases align to TRBD2. This specimen consisted of peripheral blood, obtained 28 days after the second AZD1222 dose. CDR3 DNA sequence: TGTGCCAGCAGGACGGGCTCCGGGAGGTTCTTTGAGCAGTACTTC. This codes for CASRTGSGRFFEQYF. The full variable domain, in which reference TRBV2 and TRBJ2-7 provide the parts outside the CDR3, is EPEVTQTPSHQVTQMGQEVILRCVPISNHLYFYWYRQILGQKVEFLVSFYNNEISEKSEIFDDQFSVERPDGSNFTLKIRSTKLEDSAMYFCASRTGSGRFFEQYFGPGTRLTVT.